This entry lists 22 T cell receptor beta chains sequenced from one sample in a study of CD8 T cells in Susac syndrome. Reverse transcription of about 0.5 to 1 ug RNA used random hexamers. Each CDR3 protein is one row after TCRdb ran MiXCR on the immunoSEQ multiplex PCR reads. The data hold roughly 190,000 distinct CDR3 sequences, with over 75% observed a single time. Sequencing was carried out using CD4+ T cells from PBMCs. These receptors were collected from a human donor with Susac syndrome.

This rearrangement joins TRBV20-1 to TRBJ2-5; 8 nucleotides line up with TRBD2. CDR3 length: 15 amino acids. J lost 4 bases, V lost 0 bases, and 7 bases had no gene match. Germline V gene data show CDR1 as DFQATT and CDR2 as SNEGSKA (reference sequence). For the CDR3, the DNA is TGCAGTGCTAGAGATTATCGGGGGGGTGGAGAGACCCAGTACTTC. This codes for CSARDYRGGGETQYF.

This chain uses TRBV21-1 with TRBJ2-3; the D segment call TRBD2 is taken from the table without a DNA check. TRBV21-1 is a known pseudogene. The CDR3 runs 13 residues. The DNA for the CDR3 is TGTGCCAGCAGCAAGCCCTACGGGGATACGCAGTATTTT. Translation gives CASSKPYGDTQYF.

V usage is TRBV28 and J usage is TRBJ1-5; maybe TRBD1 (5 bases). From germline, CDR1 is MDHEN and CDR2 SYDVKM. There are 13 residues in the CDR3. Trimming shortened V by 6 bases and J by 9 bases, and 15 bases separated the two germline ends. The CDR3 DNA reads TGTGCCAGCAGCTCACAAAAGGGGTTGCCCCAGCATTTT. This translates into CASSSQKGLPQHF.

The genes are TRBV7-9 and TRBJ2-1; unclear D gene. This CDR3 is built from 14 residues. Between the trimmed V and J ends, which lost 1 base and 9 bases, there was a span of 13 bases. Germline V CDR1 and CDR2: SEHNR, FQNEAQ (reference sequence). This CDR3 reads CASSLGQASGEQFF. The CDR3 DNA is TGTGCCAGCAGCTTAGGCCAGGCATCGGGTGAGCAGTTCTTC.

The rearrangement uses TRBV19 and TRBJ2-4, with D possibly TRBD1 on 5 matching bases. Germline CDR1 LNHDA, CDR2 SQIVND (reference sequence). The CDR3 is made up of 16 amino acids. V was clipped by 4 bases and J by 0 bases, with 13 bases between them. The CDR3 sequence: CASSTRQTLAKNIQYF. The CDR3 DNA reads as TGTGCCAGTAGTACTCGACAGACGCTAGCCAAAAACATTCAGTACTTC.

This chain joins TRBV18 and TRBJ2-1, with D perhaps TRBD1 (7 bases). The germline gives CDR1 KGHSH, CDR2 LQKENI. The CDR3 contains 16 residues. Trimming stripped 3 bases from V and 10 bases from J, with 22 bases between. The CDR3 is CASSPKRRGRIWEQFF. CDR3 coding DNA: TGTGCCAGCTCACCTAAGAGGAGGGGGCGGATTTGGGAGCAGTTCTTC.

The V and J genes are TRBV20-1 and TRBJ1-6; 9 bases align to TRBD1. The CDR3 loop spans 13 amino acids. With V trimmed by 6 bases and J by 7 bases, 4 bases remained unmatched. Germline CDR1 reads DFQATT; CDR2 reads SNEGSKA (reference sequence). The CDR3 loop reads CSAGTGSNSPLHF. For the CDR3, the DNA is TGCAGTGCCGGGACAGGGTCGAATTCACCCCTCCACTTT.

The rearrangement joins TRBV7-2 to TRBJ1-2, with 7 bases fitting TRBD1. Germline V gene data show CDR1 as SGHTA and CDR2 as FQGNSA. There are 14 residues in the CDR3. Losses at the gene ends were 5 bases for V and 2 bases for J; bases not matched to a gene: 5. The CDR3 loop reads CASSRTTGNYGYTF. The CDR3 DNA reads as TGTGCCAGCAGCCGAACGACAGGGAACTATGGCTACACCTTC.

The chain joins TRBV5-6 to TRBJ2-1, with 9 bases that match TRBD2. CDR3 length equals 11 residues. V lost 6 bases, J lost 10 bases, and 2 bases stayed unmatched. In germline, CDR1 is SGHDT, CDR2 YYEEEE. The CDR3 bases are TGTGCCAGCACCCTAGCGGGGGAGCAGTTCTTC. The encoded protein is CASTLAGEQFF.

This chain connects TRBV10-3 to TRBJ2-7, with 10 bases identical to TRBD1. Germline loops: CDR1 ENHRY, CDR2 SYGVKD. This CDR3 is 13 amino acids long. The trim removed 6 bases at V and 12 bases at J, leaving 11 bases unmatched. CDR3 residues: CAIRNAGTGDAYF. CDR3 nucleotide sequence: TGTGCCATCAGGAATGCCGGGACAGGGGACGCGTACTTC.

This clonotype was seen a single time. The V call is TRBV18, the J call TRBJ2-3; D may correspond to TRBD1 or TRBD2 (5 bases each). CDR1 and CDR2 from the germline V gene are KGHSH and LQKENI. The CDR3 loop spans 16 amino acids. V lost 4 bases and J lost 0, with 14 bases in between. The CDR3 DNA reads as TGTGCCAGCTCACTCGAGGGGCCAGGGAGCACAGATACGCAGTATTTT. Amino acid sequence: CASSLEGPGSTDTQYF.

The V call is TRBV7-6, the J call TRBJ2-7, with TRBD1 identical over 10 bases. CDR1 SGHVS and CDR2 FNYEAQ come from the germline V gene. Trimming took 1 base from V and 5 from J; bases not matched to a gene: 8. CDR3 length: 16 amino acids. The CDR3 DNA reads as TGTGCCAGCAGCTTAGGGACAGGGGGTTATGCTAACGAGCAGTACTTC. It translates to CASSLGTGGYANEQYF. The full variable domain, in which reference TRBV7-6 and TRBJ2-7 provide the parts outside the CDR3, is GAGVSQSPRYKVTKRGQDVALRCDPISGHVSLYWYRQALGQGPEFLTYFNYEAQQDKSGLPNDRFSAERPEGSISTLTIQRTEQRDSAMYRCASSLGTGGYANEQYFGPGTRLTVT.

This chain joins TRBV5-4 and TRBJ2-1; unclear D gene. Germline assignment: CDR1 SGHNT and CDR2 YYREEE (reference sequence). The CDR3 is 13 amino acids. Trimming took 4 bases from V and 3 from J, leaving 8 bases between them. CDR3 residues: CASSDSYYNEQFF. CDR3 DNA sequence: TGTGCCAGCAGCGACTCGTACTACAATGAGCAGTTCTTC.

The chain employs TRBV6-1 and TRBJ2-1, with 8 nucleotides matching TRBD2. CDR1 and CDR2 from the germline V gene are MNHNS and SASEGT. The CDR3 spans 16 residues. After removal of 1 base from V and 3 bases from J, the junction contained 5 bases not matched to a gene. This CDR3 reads CASSEEAGGFYNEQFF. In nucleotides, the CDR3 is TGTGCCAGCAGTGAAGAGGCGGGGGGCTTCTACAATGAGCAGTTCTTC.

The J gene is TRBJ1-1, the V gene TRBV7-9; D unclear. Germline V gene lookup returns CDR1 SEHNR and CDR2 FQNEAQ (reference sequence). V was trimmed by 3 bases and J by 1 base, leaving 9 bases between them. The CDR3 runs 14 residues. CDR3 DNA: TGTGCCAGCAGCTTCTTTCCGGAGAACACTGAAGCTTTCTTT. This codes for CASSFFPENTEAFF.

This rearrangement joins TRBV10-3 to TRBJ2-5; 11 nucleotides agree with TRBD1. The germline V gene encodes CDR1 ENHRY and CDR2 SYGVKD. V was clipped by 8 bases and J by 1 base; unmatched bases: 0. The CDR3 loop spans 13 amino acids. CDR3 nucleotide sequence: TGTGCCATCGGGACAGGGGGCCAAGAGACCCAGTACTTC. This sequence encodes CAIGTGGQETQYF.

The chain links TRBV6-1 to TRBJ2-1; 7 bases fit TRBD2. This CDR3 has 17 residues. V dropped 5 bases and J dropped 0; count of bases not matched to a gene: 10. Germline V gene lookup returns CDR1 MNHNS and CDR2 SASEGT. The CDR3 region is CASSPGRAGVSYNEQFF. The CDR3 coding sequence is TGTGCCAGCAGTCCGGGGAGGGCGGGAGTCTCCTACAATGAGCAGTTCTTC.

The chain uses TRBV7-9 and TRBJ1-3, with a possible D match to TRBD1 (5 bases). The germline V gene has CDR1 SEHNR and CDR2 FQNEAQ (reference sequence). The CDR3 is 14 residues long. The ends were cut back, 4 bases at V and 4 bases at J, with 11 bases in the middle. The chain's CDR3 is CASSYGDVGNTIYF. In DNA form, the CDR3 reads TGTGCCAGCAGCTATGGGGACGTCGGAAACACCATATATTTT.

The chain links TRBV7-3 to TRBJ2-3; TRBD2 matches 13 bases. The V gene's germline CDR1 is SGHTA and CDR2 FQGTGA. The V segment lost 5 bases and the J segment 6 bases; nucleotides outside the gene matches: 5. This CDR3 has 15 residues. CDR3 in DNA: TGTGCCAGCAGCGTGGGACTAGCGGGGCCGGATACGCAGTATTTT. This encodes CASSVGLAGPDTQYF.

CDR3 sequence (DNA): TGTGCCAGCTCACCGCCCACAGGGGCCCGGGACACTGAAGCTTTCTTT. Its protein product is CASSPPTGARDTEAFF. The chain has TRBV18 and TRBJ1-1; 7 nucleotides line up with TRBD1. This CDR3 is 16 amino acids long. The germline V gene has CDR1 KGHSH and CDR2 LQKENI. V was pared by 3 bases and J by 3 bases, with 10 bases of the junction left unmatched.

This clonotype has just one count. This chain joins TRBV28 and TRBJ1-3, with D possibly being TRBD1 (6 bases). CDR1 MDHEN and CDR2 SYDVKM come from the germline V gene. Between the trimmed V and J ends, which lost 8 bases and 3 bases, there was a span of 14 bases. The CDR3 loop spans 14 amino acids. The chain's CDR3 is CASLRGTSGNTIYF. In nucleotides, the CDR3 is TGTGCCAGCCTGCGCGGGACAAGTGGAAACACCATATATTTT.

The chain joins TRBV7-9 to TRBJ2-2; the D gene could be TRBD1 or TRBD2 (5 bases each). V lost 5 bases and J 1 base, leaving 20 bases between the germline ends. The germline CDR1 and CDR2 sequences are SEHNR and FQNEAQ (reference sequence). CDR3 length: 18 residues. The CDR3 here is CASSPRRFGDGNTGELFF. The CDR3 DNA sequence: TGTGCCAGCAGCCCTCGGAGGTTTGGGGACGGGAACACCGGGGAGCTGTTTTTT.